This T cell receptor (beta chain) was captured in a study of early T cells in non-severe SARS-CoV-2 infection. A word on this clonotype: Its antigen is undetermined.

In TCRdb, the 5' RACE reads were re-called with MiXCR into one record per CDR3 protein. This table holds about 66,000 distinct CDR3 sequences, about 13% found once. CDR1 is SGHVS, CDR2 FNYEAQ, per germline. CDR3 length: 15 amino acids. V lost 1 base, J lost 4 bases, and 10 bases lay in between. Study-wide findings and caveats: Comparison of clonotypes with VDJdb favored anti-spike CD8 responses while missing private and CD4 specificities.

Specimen: whole blood. This chain links TRBV7-6 with TRBJ2-2, with D maybe TRBD1 (6 bases). The sequence derives from an adult who was a healthcare worker with PCR-confirmed SARS-CoV-2 infection or an uninfected control (not recorded which). This CDR3 is CASSLGRGVTGELFF. The CDR3 nucleotides read TGTGCCAGCAGCTTAGGCAGGGGAGTCACCGGGGAGCTGTTTTTT.